This T cell receptor (beta chain) was retrieved from a study of T cells in Graves' hyperthyroidism and ophthalmopathy. Points from the study as a whole: Ophthalmopathy was identified by the model a median around 6.9 months ahead of onset.

In patients aged 18 to 65, hyperthyroidism was newly diagnosed, with duration under 2 months. Each diagnosis drew on symptoms, thyroxine, TRAb, thyroid ultrasound and orbital computed tomography findings. CDR1 is SGHTS, CDR2 YDEGEE, per germline. The CDR3 is 15 amino acids. Trimming cost V 4 bases and J 3 bases; bases outside gene matches: 8. This clonotype has more than one count but fewer than ten. The antigen is unknown. Amplification of TCR beta CDR3 regions was performed using RNA transcripts as template. A first-round RT-PCR of the TCR CDR3 used the HTBI primer set. TCRdb itself ran the multiplex PCR reads through MiXCR, one entry per CDR3 protein. The table lists approximately 600,000 distinct CDR3 sequences, 14% of them singletons.

Sequencing was done on a sample of blood. The chain combines TRBV5-8 with TRBJ2-7, with 9 nucleotides matching TRBD2. The receptor was isolated from a woman aged 25-40 years with Graves' hyperthyroidism that later progressed to Graves' ophthalmopathy. The CDR3, as DNA: TGTGCCAGCAGCAGGAGTAGCGGGAGAGGCTACGAGCAGTACTTC. Translated, it gives CASSRSSGRGYEQYF.